This T cell receptor (beta chain) was sequenced for a study of blood T cell repertoires in COVID-19. Study context: The United States, Italy and Spain were the sources of the acute and convalescent COVID-19 samples.

Assay: immunoSEQ multiplex PCR; the TCRdb copy retains only in-frame clones and omits some. The data contain approximately 83,000 clones, roughly 86% of them singletons. The CDR3 contains 13 residues. This TCR came from a man between 65 and 79 years old with acute or convalescent COVID-19. The sequencing sample was made of peripheral blood. V usage is TRBV12-2 and J usage is TRBJ1-1; the DNA was not compared with TRBD1, the D call given in the table. TRBV12-2 is listed as a pseudogene. CDR3 sequence: CASRFIGGTEAFF. The CDR3 coding sequence is TGTGCAAGTCGCTTCATAGGGGGCACTGAAGCTTTCTTT.